This TCR beta chain was recorded in a study of cytomegalovirus exposure and HLA in healthy donors. Study-wide points: A later analysis linked a missense variant in DCLRE1C to the trimming of TCR beta V and J genes. Likely technical artifact: a cluster of highly shared sequence variants.

As regards this clone: Its antigen is still unknown.

Germline CDR1 MNHEY, CDR2 SMNVEV (reference sequence). This CDR3 contains 15 residues. With V trimmed by 6 bases and J by 6 bases, 9 bases remained unmatched. Vbeta (60) and Jbeta (13) primers were used in the PCR. Assay used: immunoSEQ multiplex PCR; TCRdb lists only in-frame clones, some missing. The sample carries about 140,000 clones, 78% recorded once. Source material: PBMCs. The sequence was obtained from a male donor in good health and CMV-seronegative. The chain combines TRBV27 with TRBJ1-5; TRBD1 agrees at 9 bases. The CDR3 coding sequence is TGTGCCAGCAGCTTCACAGGGGGCGAGGTTCAGCCCCAGCATTTT. This codes for CASSFTGGEVQPQHF.